This is a list of T cell receptor beta chains from one sample in a study of OX40 agonist ivuxolimab in advanced cancers. Libraries were prepared by immunoSEQ multiplex PCR; TCRdb keeps only in-frame clonotypes and omits some of them. The table records 30,000 to 35,000 clones, 81% of them present only once. The material was CD4+ or CD8+ T cells sorted from blood, obtained in a trial of the OX40 agonist ivuxolimab. The source of these receptors is an adult with an advanced solid tumor such as melanoma, head and neck, liver or kidney cancer. Both conserved end residues are part of each CDR3. D genes are given only for firm matches. Clone size is given for some rows only: seen once, a few or many times, or a class if the clone is expanded.

abundance,j_gene,v_gene,d_gene,CDR3nt,CDR3aa
-,TRBJ2-3,TRBV7-2,TRBD1,TGTGCCAGCAGGACGACAGGGGGATTGGCAGATACGCAGTATTTT,CASRTTGGLADTQYF
-,TRBJ1-6,TRBV5-6,-,TGTGCCAGCAGCCATATTCCAGGGGAGAGTTCACCCCTCCACTTT,CASSHIPGESSPLHF
-,TRBJ2-7,TRBV5-1,TRBD2,TGCGCCAGCAGCCCGGGGACTAGCGGCTACGAGCAGTACTTC,CASSPGTSGYEQYF
-,TRBJ2-2,TRBV6-5,-,TGTGCCAGCAGTTACTCGGGACAGAACACCGGGGAGCTGTTTTTT,CASSYSGQNTGELFF
-,TRBJ1-5,TRBV27,-,TGTGCCAGCAGTCCCGCGGGGGGACAGCCCCAGCATTTT,CASSPAGGQPQHF
few,TRBJ2-1,TRBV7-2,TRBD2,TGTGCCAGCAGCCCCATTCTAGCGGGAGAGGGTGAGCAGTTCTTC,CASSPILAGEGEQFF
-,TRBJ2-7,TRBV6-5,TRBD2,TGTGCCAGCAAAGCAGCGGGAGGGCTTAATTACGAGCAGTACTTC,CASKAAGGLNYEQYF
few,TRBJ1-2,TRBV2,-,TGTGCCAGCAGTGAGGAGGGCTACACCTTC,CASSEEGYTF
-,TRBJ2-7,TRBV29-1,TRBD1,TGCAGCGTTAGCGCACAGGGGGTAGGCGAGCAGTACTTC,CSVSAQGVGEQYF
-,TRBJ1-2,TRBV27,-,TGTGCCAGCACCTCGGGCTATGGCTACACCTTC,CASTSGYGYTF
-,TRBJ2-7,TRBV9,TRBD1,TGTGCCAGCAGCGCACAGGGGCTTAGGGAGCAGTACTTC,CASSAQGLREQYF
once,TRBJ2-3,TRBV7-2,-,TGTGCCAGCAGCTTGGACCCCGCAGATACGCAGTATTTT,CASSLDPADTQYF
-,TRBJ1-4,TRBV28,-,TGTGCCAGCTTCGGGGGGTTGAGTGAAAAACTGTTTTTT,CASFGGLSEKLFF
-,TRBJ1-2,TRBV9,-,TGTGCCAGCAGTCCTTCGTATGGGGTTTTCTATGGCTACACCTTC,CASSPSYGVFYGYTF
-,TRBJ2-7,TRBV30,TRBD1,TGTGCCTGGAGCCGGGACAGGGGAAACGAGCAGTACTTC,CAWSRDRGNEQYF
few,TRBJ2-2,TRBV7-2,TRBD1,TGTGCCAGCAGCCGAGCGACAGGGAGCACCGGGGAGCTGTTTTTT,CASSRATGSTGELFF
-,TRBJ2-2,TRBV9,TRBD2,TGTGCCAGCAGCCCCAGGTGGAGCGGGGGGACCGGGGAGCTGTTTTTT,CASSPRWSGGTGELFF
-,TRBJ2-3,TRBV2,TRBD1,TGTGCCAGCCGTGAGATCGACAGGGGGTCAGATACGCAGTATTTT,CASREIDRGSDTQYF
-,TRBJ2-7,TRBV19,-,TGTGCCAGTAGTAGCGGGTGGGGGGCAGACGAGCAGTACTTC,CASSSGWGADEQYF
-,TRBJ1-3,TRBV9,-,TGTGCCAGCAGCGTAATGGGCGGGGAAGGTCTTGGCTCTGGAAACACCATATATTTT,CASSVMGGEGLGSGNTIYF
once,TRBJ2-1,TRBV18,-,TGTGCCAGCTCCGATAAATTCACGGACGTCTTCTTCAGGGTGGCACGCAATGAGCAGTTCTTC,CASSDKFTDVFFRVARNEQFF
-,TRBJ1-6,TRBV5-1,-,TGCGCCAGCAGCCAGGACGGTAACTCCTATAATTCACCCCTCCACTTT,CASSQDGNSYNSPLHF
-,TRBJ1-2,TRBV11-3,-,TGTGCCAGCAGCCCTAGAGGGGTCCCAGGGCTCGGCTACACCTTC,CASSPRGVPGLGYTF
-,TRBJ1-4,TRBV5-1,-,TGCGCCAGCAGCTGGACAGCAACTAATGAAAAACTGTTTTTT,CASSWTATNEKLFF
-,TRBJ2-7,TRBV28,-,TGTGCCAGCAGTCTCAGGCCATACGAGCAGTACTTC,CASSLRPYEQYF
-,TRBJ2-1,TRBV6-6,TRBD2,TGTGCCAGCAGTTACGGCGGGAGGGTCAATGAGCAGTTCTTC,CASSYGGRVNEQFF
-,TRBJ2-7,TRBV18,TRBD2,TGTGCCAGCTCACCACCAGCGGGGGCCTACGAGCAGTACTTC,CASSPPAGAYEQYF
-,TRBJ2-5,TRBV6-5,-,TGTGCCAGCAGTGGCCCGGGACTCCTTAAAGAGACCCAGTACTTC,CASSGPGLLKETQYF
-,TRBJ2-7,TRBV6-5,-,TGTGCCAGCAGTTACTCCCCAGCGGTCGAGCAGTACTTC,CASSYSPAVEQYF
-,TRBJ1-1,TRBV7-2,-,TGTGCCAGCAGTAGAACTATTGCGAACACTGAAGCTTTCTTT,CASSRTIANTEAFF
-,TRBJ2-2,TRBV5-1,-,TGCGCCAGCAGCGTGACAAGGTTAAACACCGGGGAGCTGTTTTTT,CASSVTRLNTGELFF
-,TRBJ1-1,TRBV28,TRBD1,TGTGCCAGCAGCACAAACAGGGGAGGGAACACTGAAGCTTTCTTT,CASSTNRGGNTEAFF
once,TRBJ2-7,TRBV11-2,TRBD2,TGTGCCAGCAGCTTCCTCGGGGTAGCGGGGGGTCCCTACGAGCAGTACTTC,CASSFLGVAGGPYEQYF
once,TRBJ2-5,TRBV18,TRBD1,TGTGCCAGCTCATCAGGGGGCGCGGAGACCCAGTACTTC,CASSSGGAETQYF
once,TRBJ2-7,TRBV5-1,-,TGCGCCAGCAGCTTGGGACCCCGTCGGGAGCAGTACTTC,CASSLGPRREQYF
-,TRBJ2-2,TRBV4-3,TRBD1,TGCGCCAGCAGCCTCTCTCAGGACAGGGACACCGGGGAGCTGTTTTTT,CASSLSQDRDTGELFF
-,TRBJ1-1,TRBV9,-,TGTGCCAGCAGCGTAGCTATGAACACTGAAGCTTTCTTT,CASSVAMNTEAFF
once,TRBJ1-5,TRBV29-1,-,TGCAGCGTTGTTCATCAGAAGTCCCAGCATTTT,CSVVHQKSQHF
-,TRBJ1-5,TRBV5-6,-,TGTGCCAGCAGCTTTTTGGACGATAGCAATCAGCCCCAGCATTTT,CASSFLDDSNQPQHF
-,TRBJ2-1,TRBV11-1,TRBD1,TGTGCCAGCTCAGGGACAGGGAAAACCTACAATGAGCAGTTCTTC,CASSGTGKTYNEQFF
-,TRBJ2-7,TRBV10-3,TRBD2,TGTGCCACCCACCCGCGGACTAGCGGGACCAACGAGCAGTACTTC,CATHPRTSGTNEQYF
-,TRBJ2-2,TRBV9,-,TGTGCCAGCAGCGTAGAAGTGCTAGCCGACACCGGGGAGCTGTTTTTT,CASSVEVLADTGELFF
-,TRBJ1-2,TRBV4-3,-,TGCGCCAGCAGCCAAGATCGAACCGGTGCGTCTGGCTACACCTTC,CASSQDRTGASGYTF
-,TRBJ1-4,TRBV4-3,-,TGCGCCAGCAGCCAAGCGGCCTCTTTTAATGAAAAACTGTTTTTT,CASSQAASFNEKLFF
-,TRBJ1-5,TRBV18,-,TGTGCCAGCTCGCTTTCTACAGGGCAAAATCAGCCCCAGCATTTT,CASSLSTGQNQPQHF
-,TRBJ2-2,TRBV2,-,TGTGCCAGCAGTGAAGCGGTCTTCCTCAACACCGGGGAGCTGTTTTTT,CASSEAVFLNTGELFF
-,TRBJ1-3,TRBV7-2,TRBD1,TGTGCCAGCAGCTCACCGACAGGGGGGAGAAACACCATATATTTT,CASSSPTGGRNTIYF
-,TRBJ1-4,TRBV18,-,TGTGCCAGCTCACCGGAGGCCCCCCCTAGTGAAAAACTGTTTTTT,CASSPEAPPSEKLFF
once,TRBJ2-3,TRBV7-2,-,TGTGCCAGCAGCCCTCTTGCGGCATCGCAGTATTTT,CASSPLAASQYF
-,TRBJ2-5,TRBV19,-,TGTGCCAGTAGTATAGTATCCGGCGTCCAAGAGACCCAGTACTTC,CASSIVSGVQETQYF
-,TRBJ1-5,TRBV7-4,-,TGTGCCAGCAGCCCTATTTGGTCGGGGCCGTGTCAGCCCCAGCATTTT,CASSPIWSGPCQPQHF
-,TRBJ1-1,TRBV20-1,-,TGCACCAAATCCCGGGGCACTGAAGCTTTCTTT,CTKSRGTEAFF
-,TRBJ2-1,TRBV5-5,TRBD2,TGTGCCAGCAGCCGACCGGGACTAGCGAGACGGGAGAGTTCCTACAATGAGCAGTTCTTC,CASSRPGLARRESSYNEQFF
-,TRBJ2-5,TRBV18,-,TGTGCCAGCTCACGAGGGTCGAGGGAAGAGACCCAGTACTTC,CASSRGSREETQYF
few,TRBJ2-3,TRBV7-3,-,TGTGCCAGCAGCTCATGGACGGATGGCGGGCAGTATTTT,CASSSWTDGGQYF
-,TRBJ1-3,TRBV7-8,TRBD1,TGTGCCAGCAGGCAATATACGTCAGGGGGACCCATATATTTT,CASRQYTSGGPIYF
-,TRBJ1-1,TRBV7-7,-,TGTGCTAGCAGCGCCGAGTCTGGCACTGAAGCTTTCTTT,CASSAESGTEAFF
-,TRBJ2-7,TRBV18,TRBD1,TGTGCCAGCTCACCGGGACAGGGGGCTCGGGAGCAGTACTTC,CASSPGQGAREQYF
-,TRBJ1-4,TRBV6-5,-,TGTGCCAGCACAACAGGGAATGAAAAACTGTTTTTT,CASTTGNEKLFF
-,TRBJ2-1,TRBV5-1,TRBD2,TGCGCCAGCCAAACTAGCGGAGCCTACAATGAGCAGTTCTTC,CASQTSGAYNEQFF